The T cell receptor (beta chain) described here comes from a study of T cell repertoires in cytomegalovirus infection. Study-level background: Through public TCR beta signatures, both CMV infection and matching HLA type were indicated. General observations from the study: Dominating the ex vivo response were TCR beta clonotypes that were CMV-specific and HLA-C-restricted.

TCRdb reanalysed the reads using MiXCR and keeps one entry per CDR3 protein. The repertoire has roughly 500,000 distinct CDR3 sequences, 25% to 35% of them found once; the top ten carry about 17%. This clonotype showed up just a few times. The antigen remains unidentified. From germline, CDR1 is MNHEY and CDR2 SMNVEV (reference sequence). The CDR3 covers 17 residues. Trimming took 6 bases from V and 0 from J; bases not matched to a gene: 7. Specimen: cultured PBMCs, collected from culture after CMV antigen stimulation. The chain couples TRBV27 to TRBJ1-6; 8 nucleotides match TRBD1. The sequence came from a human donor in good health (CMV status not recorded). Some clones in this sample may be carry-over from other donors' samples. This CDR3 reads CASSYRQGRSYNSPLHF. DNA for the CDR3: TGTGCCAGCAGCTATAGACAGGGGCGCTCCTATAATTCACCCCTCCACTTT.